These 29 T cell receptor beta chains originate from one sample sequenced in a study of control samples from healthy donors and cancer patients (dated by TCRdb to 2020 to 2022). Receptors were amplified or captured by the immunoSEQ multiplex PCR assay. Not all clones reach the TCRdb copy of this immuneACCESS table, which keeps in-frame sequences only. Checked studies attribute under half of the gap to unresolved V genes and leave the rest unexplained. Recorded for this sample are over 150,000 clones; about 90% of them occurred a single time. Around 1.5% of the sample lies in the top ten. The sequenced sample was blood. These receptors originate from a woman in her fifties or sixties in good health.

V is TRBV6-2 or TRBV6-3 and J is TRBJ2-2; 12 bases are shared with TRBD1. There are 16 residues in the CDR3. V was clipped by 6 bases and J by 7 bases; unmatched bases: 9. Germline V gives CDR1 MNHEY, CDR2 SVGEGT. The CDR3 is CASSRPGQGAYGELFF. CDR3 in DNA: TGTGCCAGCAGCCGCCCGGGACAGGGGGCCTACGGGGAGCTGTTTTTT.

V and J are TRBV7-9 and TRBJ2-7, with D perhaps TRBD2 (6 bases). Between the trimmed V and J ends, which lost 2 bases and 5 bases, there was a span of 13 bases. The CDR3 extends over 14 amino acids. Germline CDR1 is SEHNR and CDR2 is FQNEAQ (reference sequence). Written as DNA, the CDR3 is TGTGCCAGCAGCTTACGCGGGACCGATAACGAGCAGTACTTC. It yields the protein CASSLRGTDNEQYF.

This rearrangement joins TRBV30 to TRBJ1-1; TRBD1 is a possible D gene (5 bases). The V gene's germline CDR1 is GTSNPN and CDR2 SVGIG (reference sequence). The CDR3 has 14 amino acids. V shed 0 bases and J shed 11 bases, with 19 bases lying between them. CDR3 bases: TGTGCCTGGAGTGTACGGGTAGGGGCGCTGGGGGCTTTCTTT. Its translation: CAWSVRVGALGAFF.

The genes are TRBV9 and TRBJ1-6; 8 bases align to TRBD1. The germline CDR1 and CDR2 sequences are SGDLS and YYNGEE. CDR3 length: 13 residues. V was pared by 1 base and J by 10 bases, with 1 base of the junction left unmatched. The CDR3 here is CASSVRQGSPLHF. DNA of the CDR3: TGTGCCAGCAGCGTAAGACAGGGGTCACCCCTCCACTTT.

The V and J genes are TRBV19 and TRBJ1-5; unclear D gene. CDR1 is LNHDA, CDR2 SQIVND, per germline (reference sequence). V lost 5 bases and J lost 4, with 12 bases in between. The CDR3 consists of 14 residues. CDR3 region: CASSFGTDNQPQHF. As DNA, the CDR3 is TGTGCCAGTAGTTTCGGCACTGATAATCAGCCCCAGCATTTT.

J is TRBJ2-4 and V is TRBV13; D remains unclear. Germline assignment: CDR1 PRHDT and CDR2 FYEKMQ (reference sequence). The germline V and J ends were trimmed by 1 base and 7 bases, with 8 bases remaining between them. The CDR3 totals 13 residues. Written as DNA, the CDR3 is TGTGCCAGCAGCTTAGACAGCAACAACATTCAGTACTTC. Translated, it gives CASSLDSNNIQYF.

The V and J genes are TRBV6-1 and TRBJ1-2; TRBD1 agrees at 9 bases. The CDR3 contains 16 residues. The J segment lost 3 bases and the V segment lost 1 base, leaving 6 bases of the junction unmatched. CDR1 MNHNS and CDR2 SASEGT come from the germline V gene. The CDR3 DNA is TGTGCCAGCAGTGAAGACGGGACAGGGAGGTACTATGGCTACACCTTC. Translation: CASSEDGTGRYYGYTF.

This clone has only one observation. The J gene is TRBJ1-1, the V gene TRBV18; D remains ambiguous. From germline, CDR1 is KGHSH and CDR2 LQKENI. V lost 5 bases and J 7 bases, leaving 14 bases between the germline ends. The CDR3 is 13 residues long. The CDR3 sequence: CASSTRQESEAFF. In DNA form, the CDR3 reads TGTGCCAGCTCAACCCGGCAGGAAAGTGAAGCTTTCTTT.

V and J are TRBV27 and TRBJ2-1, with D perhaps TRBD2 (6 bases). V dropped 4 bases and J dropped 6 bases, with 16 bases sitting between them. Germline V gives CDR1 MNHEY, CDR2 SMNVEV (reference sequence). The CDR3 contains 15 residues. For the CDR3, the DNA is TGTGCCAGCAGTTCGATAATCCGGGACTCCAATGAGCAGTTCTTC. Its protein product is CASSSIIRDSNEQFF.

On this clone itself: Distinct nucleotide sequences in the sample also encode this CDR3. The J gene is TRBJ1-2, the V gene TRBV9; no firm D call. With 0 bases removed from V and 5 bases from J, the gap between germline ends came to 8 bases. The germline gives CDR1 SGDLS, CDR2 YYNGEE. This CDR3 has 13 residues. CDR3 sequence reads: CASSVEADYGYTF. CDR3 bases: TGTGCCAGCAGCGTAGAGGCAGATTATGGCTACACCTTC.

This chain joins TRBV7-8 and TRBJ2-7; perhaps TRBD1 as D (6 bases). This CDR3 contains 15 residues. Trimming removed 5 bases at V and 5 bases at J, with 19 bases between. In germline, CDR1 is SGHVS, CDR2 FQNEAQ. The CDR3 DNA reads TGTGCCAGCAGCCAGGGGCAGGGACGGCGGGACGAGCAGTACTTC. Translating gives CASSQGQGRRDEQYF.

The chain couples TRBV24-1 to TRBJ2-2, with D possibly being TRBD2 (6 bases). The CDR3 consists of 17 residues. The ends were cut back, 0 bases at V and 0 bases at J, with 10 bases in the middle. The V gene's germline CDR1 is KGHDR and CDR2 SFDVKD. CDR3 in DNA: TGTGCCACCAGTGATTTGGGGACGGGGGCGAACACCGGGGAGCTGTTTTTT. Residues: CATSDLGTGANTGELFF.

The rearrangement links TRBV30 to TRBJ1-2; 7 nucleotides match TRBD1. Per the germline V gene, CDR1 is GTSNPN and CDR2 is SVGIG (reference sequence). The length of the CDR3 is 14 residues. The trim removed 6 bases at V and 8 bases at J, leaving 15 bases unmatched. The CDR3 loop is CACGGTHRGEGYTF. In DNA, the CDR3 is TGTGCCTGCGGTGGAACCCACAGGGGAGAAGGCTACACCTTC.

The chain employs TRBV5-1 and TRBJ2-3; 12 bases agree with TRBD2. J was trimmed by 0 bases and V by 4 bases; bases with no gene match: 15. Germline values: CDR1 SGHRS, CDR2 YFSETQ. The CDR3 sequence is 20 residues long. The chain's CDR3 is CASSPRVGASGRVSTDTQYF. Here the CDR3 DNA reads TGCGCCAGCAGCCCTCGGGTTGGAGCTAGCGGGAGGGTTAGCACAGATACGCAGTATTTT.

This chain connects TRBV10-3 to TRBJ1-1; D not resolved. Germline assignment: CDR1 ENHRY and CDR2 SYGVKD. The CDR3 has 12 amino acids. Between the trimmed V and J ends, which lost 2 bases and 8 bases, there was a span of 9 bases. The CDR3 protein is CAISEGMAEAFF. The DNA of the CDR3 is TGTGCCATCAGTGAGGGTATGGCCGAAGCTTTCTTT.

This chain connects TRBV18 to TRBJ1-4; D uncertain. Between the trimmed V and J ends, which lost 1 base and 8 bases, there was a span of 11 bases. The CDR3 is 14 residues long. Looked up from germline, CDR1 is KGHSH and CDR2 is LQKENI. The CDR3 DNA follows: TGTGCCAGCTCACCACAGGGAGCCGCAGAAAAACTGTTTTTT. Its protein is CASSPQGAAEKLFF. Together with reference TRBV18 and TRBJ1-4, the CDR3 gives the full variable domain: NAGVMQNPRHLVRRRGQEARLRCSPMKGHSHVYWYRQLPEEGLKFMVYLQKENIIDESGMPKERFSAEFPKEGPSILRIQQVVRGDSAAYFCASSPQGAAEKLFFGSGTQLSVL.

The J gene is TRBJ2-5, the V gene TRBV7-2; the D call may be TRBD1 or TRBD2 (6 bases each). There are 17 residues in the CDR3. Germline loops: CDR1 SGHTA, CDR2 FQGNSA. V lost 5 bases to trimming and J lost 5 bases, with 24 bases between them. CDR3 loop: CASSPGALQGVWETQYF. In nucleotides, the CDR3 is TGTGCCAGCAGCCCGGGGGCCCTACAAGGCGTATGGGAGACCCAGTACTTC.

The chain joins TRBV5-1 to TRBJ1-6, with 9 bases that match TRBD1. The CDR3 loop spans 14 amino acids. After removal of 7 bases from V and 6 bases from J, the junction contained 5 bases not matched to a gene. Germline loops: CDR1 SGHRS, CDR2 YFSETQ. In nucleotides, the CDR3 is TGCGCCAGCCAACTGGGACAGGGTAATTCACCCCTCCACTTT. Its translation is CASQLGQGNSPLHF.

Note on this clone: This specimen includes other DNA sequences encoding the same CDR3. This chain joins TRBV5-1 and TRBJ1-1, with D perhaps matching TRBD1 (6 bases). In germline, CDR1 is SGHRS, CDR2 YFSETQ. The CDR3 consists of 12 residues. V was trimmed by 10 bases and J by 3 bases, leaving 13 bases between them. CDR3 in amino acids: CADGGRYTEAFF. CDR3 in DNA: TGCGCCGACGGGGGGCGTTACACTGAAGCTTTCTTT.

In its sample, this clone was seen once. The V gene is TRBV7-9, the J gene TRBJ1-2; D unclear. Looked up from germline, CDR1 is SEHNR and CDR2 is FQNEAQ (reference sequence). CDR3 size: 13 residues. Trimming shortened V by 1 base and J by 8 bases, and 11 bases separated the two germline ends. CDR3 residues: CASSLGLEGGYTF. The CDR3 nucleotides are TGTGCCAGCAGCTTAGGCCTAGAGGGAGGCTACACCTTC.

Here the CDR3 reads CASSLHGGGTFNEQFF. In DNA form, the CDR3 reads TGCGCCAGCAGCTTGCACGGCGGCGGGACCTTCAATGAGCAGTTCTTC. The V gene is TRBV5-1, the J gene TRBJ2-1; a weak D match, TRBD2 (6 bases). Germline-derived CDR1 and CDR2 are SGHRS and YFSETQ. With 1 base removed from V and 6 bases from J, the gap between germline ends came to 17 bases. This CDR3 comprises 16 residues.

This chain links TRBV5-1 with TRBJ2-3, with 8 bases aligning to TRBD2. J was trimmed by 13 bases and V by 4 bases; bases with no gene match: 11. From germline, CDR1 is SGHRS and CDR2 YFSETQ. The CDR3 length is 13 residues. The CDR3 DNA sequence: TGCGCCAGCAGCATAAACACAGCGGGAGTGGAGTATTTT. As protein: CASSINTAGVEYF.

The gene calls are TRBV24-1 and TRBJ2-2, with 9 bases that match TRBD1. Germline V gene data show CDR1 as KGHDR and CDR2 as SFDVKD. The V and J ends lost 4 bases and 6 bases, in that order; junction bases with no gene match: 5. This CDR3 is built from 15 residues. Here the CDR3 reads CATSDRDRDAGELFF. CDR3 DNA: TGTGCCACCAGTGACCGGGACAGGGATGCCGGGGAGCTGTTTTTT.

J is TRBJ2-7 and V is TRBV25-1, with 9 bases identical to TRBD1. V lost 9 bases and J lost 3; bases outside the gene matches: 3. Germline CDR1 MGHDK, CDR2 SYGVNS. The CDR3 spans 12 residues. CDR3 region: CASQTGGYEQYF. CDR3 DNA: TGTGCCAGTCAGACAGGGGGCTACGAGCAGTACTTC.

The V and J genes are TRBV18 and TRBJ2-7; D not certain. The germline CDR1 and CDR2 sequences are KGHSH and LQKENI. The CDR3 contains 11 residues. V was cut by 7 bases and J by 3 bases, with 7 bases left in between. This chain's CDR3 is CASLLNYEQYF. CDR3 bases: TGTGCCAGCTTATTAAACTACGAGCAGTACTTC. Full variable domain (remainder filled in from reference TRBV18 and TRBJ2-7): NAGVMQNPRHLVRRRGQEARLRCSPMKGHSHVYWYRQLPEEGLKFMVYLQKENIIDESGMPKERFSAEFPKEGPSILRIQQVVRGDSAAYFCASLLNYEQYFGPGTRLTVT.

This chain links TRBV28 with TRBJ1-5; no definite D call. The CDR3 consists of 12 residues. Germline V gene sequence: CDR1 MDHEN, CDR2 SYDVKM. Deletions cut 4 bases from V and 5 bases from J, with 6 bases between. The CDR3 region has the DNA TGTGCCAGCAGTTCTGTCGATCAGCCCCAGCATTTT. Translated, it gives CASSSVDQPQHF. The whole variable domain, remainder taken from reference TRBV28 and TRBJ1-5, is DVKVTQSSRYLVKRTGEKVFLECVQDMDHENMFWYRQDPGLGLRLIYFSYDVKMKEKGDIPEGYSVSREKKERFSLILESASTNQTSMYLCASSSVDQPQHFGDGTRLSIL.

The CDR3 here is CASSPGRALYGYTF. The DNA for the CDR3 is TGTGCCAGCAGCCCGGGACGGGCCCTCTATGGCTACACCTTC. The chain joins TRBV3-1 (or the pseudogene TRBV3-2) to TRBJ1-2; a possible D gene is TRBD1 (5 bases). Trimming took off 4 bases at V and 4 bases at J, with 13 bases between the two ends. CDR1 is LGHDT and CDR2 is YNNKEL in the germline V gene (reference sequence). There are 14 residues in the CDR3.

The chain uses TRBV28 and TRBJ1-2; D is unclear. The CDR3 is made up of 13 amino acids. Germline V CDR1 and CDR2: MDHEN, SYDVKM. The ends were cut back, 1 base at V and 3 bases at J, with 6 bases in the middle. DNA of the CDR3: TGTGCCAGCAGTTTATCGACGGACTATGGCTACACCTTC. As protein: CASSLSTDYGYTF.

The chain employs TRBV18 and TRBJ1-5; tentatively, D is TRBD1 (6 bases). The CDR3 covers 13 residues. The V and J ends lost 4 bases and 12 bases respectively, with 16 bases between them. CDR1 and CDR2 from the germline V gene are KGHSH and LQKENI. The DNA of the CDR3 is TGTGCCAGCTCACGGACAGAGAGTGGGGACCAGCATTTT. As protein: CASSRTESGDQHF.